This T cell receptor beta chain was captured by sequencing in a study of shared clonotypes between healthy human individuals. Findings of the study overall: When compared with the clonotypes that were shared by all four sorted-subset donors, the non-shared clonotypes turned out to have lower generation probabilities.

Memory CD4+ cells were the fraction left after CD45RA+ naive selection. Repertoires were generated with immunoSEQ multiplex PCR, while TCRdb's copy carries only in-frame clones and drops some. The table records roughly 1,500,000 clones, about 98.5% of them present only once. In its sample, this clone was seen once. Its antigen remains unknown. The sample holds other DNA sequences that translate to the same CDR3. Germline lookup yields CDR1 SQVTM and CDR2 ANQGSEA. The V end lost 4 bases, the J end lost 3 bases, and 7 bases lay between the germline ends. The CDR3 has 12 residues. The specimen sequenced was naive CD4+ T cells sorted from blood. Documented subset: CD45RA+ positively selected. The receptor's source is a man aged 25-45 years in good health. J is TRBJ1-5 and V is TRBV29-1; no clear D. The CDR3 bases are TGCAGCGTTGCAGGTAACAATCAGCCCCAGCATTTT. It specifies CSVAGNNQPQHF.